What follows are 13 T cell receptor beta chains derived from one specimen sequenced in a study of T-cell memory formation after mild COVID-19. MiXCR was run by TCRdb on the 5' RACE reads, yielding one entry per CDR3 protein. The sample contains over 350,000 distinct CDR3 sequences, roughly a quarter of which appear only once. Sequenced input: PBMCs or a T cell subset sorted from them (not recorded which). These receptors were taken from an adult woman who had mild COVID-19 (a few samples of this study predate the infection). Cell type and time point are not known.

This clonotype was seen more than once but under ten times. The gene calls are TRBV10-2 and TRBJ2-5; 11 bases agree with TRBD1. Germline V gives CDR1 WSHSY, CDR2 SAAADI. The CDR3 has 17 amino acids. Trimming cost V 5 bases and J 1 base; bases outside gene matches: 9. CDR3 sequence reads: CASSHLRDRGSQETQYF. DNA for the CDR3: TGCGCCAGCAGTCACCTCCGGGACAGGGGGAGCCAAGAGACCCAGTACTTC.

The chain combines TRBV6-2 or TRBV6-3 with TRBJ1-5, with D possibly matching TRBD1 (6 bases). CDR3 length equals 15 residues. The germline gives CDR1 MNHEY, CDR2 SVGEGT. The V end lost 2 bases, the J end lost 1 base, and 9 bases lay between the germline ends. The CDR3 protein is CASSYIQGSNQPQHF. In DNA, the CDR3 is TGTGCCAGCAGTTACATTCAGGGGAGCAATCAGCCCCAGCATTTT.

This clonotype appeared many times. V gene TRBV2 combines with J gene TRBJ2-2; D assignment may be TRBD1 or TRBD2 (5 bases each). The CDR3 extends over 14 amino acids. Germline values: CDR1 SNHLY, CDR2 FYNNEI. Trimming removed 3 bases at V and 2 bases at J, with 7 bases between. The CDR3 loop is CASSEGVNTGELFF. The CDR3, as DNA: TGTGCCAGCAGTGAGGGGGTAAACACCGGGGAGCTGTTTTTT.

In its sample, this clonotype was seen a few times. J is TRBJ2-7 and V is TRBV19; TRBD2 aligns across 7 bases. The CDR3 has 14 residues. Germline values: CDR1 LNHDA, CDR2 SQIVND (reference sequence). J lost 6 bases, V lost 4 bases, and 9 bases had no gene match. CDR3 bases: TGTGCCAGTAGTAAACCTGGGACTACCGGCGAGCAGTACTTC. This codes for CASSKPGTTGEQYF. The full variable domain, completed using reference TRBV19 and TRBJ2-7, is DGGITQSPKYLFRKEGQNVTLSCEQNLNHDAMYWYRQDPGQGLRLIYYSQIVNDFQKGDIAEGYSVSREKKESFPLTVTSAQKNPTAFYLCASSKPGTTGEQYFGPGTRLTVT.

This chain uses TRBV7-3 with TRBJ2-3, with 9 bases identical to TRBD2. Germline CDR1 SGHTA, CDR2 FQGTGA. The J segment lost 8 bases and the V segment lost 3 bases, leaving 18 bases of the junction unmatched. The CDR3 spans 18 residues. This CDR3 is CASSFSPIAGEALGTQYF. CDR3 nucleotides: TGTGCCAGCAGCTTCAGTCCCATAGCGGGAGAGGCCCTGGGTACGCAGTATTTT.

This clonotype was counted only a few times. The rearrangement joins TRBV12-3 or TRBV12-4 to TRBJ1-5; D is uncertain. The ends were cut back, 7 bases at V and 5 bases at J, with 15 bases in the middle. This CDR3 contains 14 residues. The CDR3 DNA reads as TGTGCCAGCACCGATAAGGGAAGGGATCAGCCCCAGCATTTT. Protein product: CASTDKGRDQPQHF.

The rearrangement links TRBV20-1 to TRBJ1-2; TRBD1 is a possible D gene (6 bases). The CDR3 spans 15 residues. Germline V gene lookup returns CDR1 DFQATT and CDR2 SNEGSKA (reference sequence). The V end lost 0 bases, the J end lost 3 bases, and 14 bases lay between the germline ends. The DNA for the CDR3 is TGCAGTGCTAGAGAGGGAGGACAGTCTTACTATGGCTACACCTTC. Amino acids: CSAREGGQSYYGYTF.

This clonotype was seen a handful of times. V gene TRBV15 combines with J gene TRBJ2-7; TRBD1 or TRBD2 may be the D gene (5 bases each). The germline gives CDR1 LNHNV, CDR2 YYDKDF (reference sequence). The length of the CDR3 is 14 residues. Deletions cut 5 bases from V and 1 base from J, with 12 bases between. CDR3 nucleotides: TGTGCCACCAGCCACGCGAGGGGATCCTACGAGCAGTACTTC. Translating gives CATSHARGSYEQYF.

The rearrangement joins TRBV25-1 to TRBJ1-1; the D gene is possibly TRBD1 (5 bases). The CDR3 extends over 16 amino acids. V lost 4 bases, J lost 1 base, and 16 bases lay in between. Germline V gives CDR1 MGHDK, CDR2 SYGVNS. This CDR3 is CASSGSLGQGNTEAFF. The CDR3 nucleotides read TGTGCCAGCAGTGGTTCTCTGGGGCAGGGGAACACTGAAGCTTTCTTT.

The chain links TRBV7-9 to TRBJ2-1, with a tentative D call TRBD1 (6 bases). V lost 6 bases to trimming and J lost 0 bases, with 15 bases between them. This CDR3 spans 16 amino acids. Germline V CDR1 and CDR2: SEHNR, FQNEAQ (reference sequence). CDR3 DNA sequence: TGTGCCAGCAGTAATCCGGGACACCTCTCCTACAATGAGCAGTTCTTC. This translates into CASSNPGHLSYNEQFF.

The CDR3 loop is CASSIADTQYF. In nucleotides, the CDR3 is TGTGCCAGTAGTATAGCGGATACGCAGTATTTT. The V and J genes are TRBV19 and TRBJ2-3; no clear D gene. CDR1 and CDR2 from the germline V gene are LNHDA and SQIVND (reference sequence). V lost 1 base and J lost 6, with 2 bases in between. This CDR3 has 11 amino acids. The whole variable domain, remainder taken from reference TRBV19 and TRBJ2-3, is DGGITQSPKYLFRKEGQNVTLSCEQNLNHDAMYWYRQDPGQGLRLIYYSQIVNDFQKGDIAEGYSVSREKKESFPLTVTSAQKNPTAFYLCASSIADTQYFGPGTRLTVL.

This sequence joins TRBV30 and TRBJ2-7; D is unresolved. Germline V lookup: CDR1 GTSNPN, CDR2 SVGIG (reference sequence). Deletions cut 3 bases from V and 2 bases from J, with 11 bases between. CDR3 length: 13 residues. The CDR3: CAWRRLGTYEQYF. The CDR3 region has the DNA TGTGCCTGGAGGCGGCTTGGCACCTACGAGCAGTACTTC.

A few counts support this clonotype. The J gene is TRBJ2-7, the V gene TRBV7-9; TRBD1 aligns across 11 bases. This CDR3 has 15 amino acids. CDR1 is SEHNR, CDR2 FQNEAQ, per germline (reference sequence). The V and J ends lost 7 bases and 5 bases, in that order; junction bases with no gene match: 10. The CDR3 sequence is CASNNDWDRGNEQYF. The CDR3 coding sequence is TGTGCCAGCAACAACGACTGGGACAGGGGGAACGAGCAGTACTTC.